This T cell receptor (beta chain) was sequenced for a study of blood T cell repertoires in COVID-19. In germline, CDR1 is WSHSY, CDR2 SAAADI. V trimming: 6 bases; J trimming: 8 bases; junction bases outside the gene matches: 6. CDR3 length: 13 residues. Per the original methods: The authors estimated nucleated cell counts from reference gene primer amplification. TCRdb's table, derived via immunoSEQ multiplex PCR, lists solely in-frame clones and lacks some. V and J calls and clone size follow that table, whereas D and trimming were derived from the DNA. The profile shows approximately 170,000 clones, approximately 79% of them singletons.

The V and J genes are TRBV10-2 and TRBJ1-2; TRBD1 aligns across 10 bases. The clonotype originates from a woman between 45 and 65 years old with acute or convalescent COVID-19. Sequencing was carried out using peripheral blood. CDR3 loop: CASSSGQGVGYTF. The CDR3 DNA reads TGCGCCAGCAGCAGCGGACAGGGGGTCGGCTACACCTTC.